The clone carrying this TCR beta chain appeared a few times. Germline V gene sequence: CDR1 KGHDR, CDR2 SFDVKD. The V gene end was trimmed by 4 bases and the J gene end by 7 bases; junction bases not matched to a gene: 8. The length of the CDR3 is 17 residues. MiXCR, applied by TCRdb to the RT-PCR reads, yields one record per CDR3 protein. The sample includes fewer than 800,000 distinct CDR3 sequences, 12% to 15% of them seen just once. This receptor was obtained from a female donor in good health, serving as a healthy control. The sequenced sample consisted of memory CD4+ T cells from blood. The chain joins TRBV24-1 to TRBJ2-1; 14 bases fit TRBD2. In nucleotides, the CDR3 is TGTGCCACCAGTGAGTCCGGGACTAGCGGGAGTGGTAATGAGCAGTTCTTC. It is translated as CATSESGTSGSGNEQFF.